A selection of T cell receptor beta chains follows, all from one sample in a study of blood T cell repertoires in COVID-19. The protocol was immunoSEQ multiplex PCR, while the TCRdb copy is restricted to in-frame clones and leaves out a portion. The table lists over 130,000 clones, more than 80% of them singletons. The sequenced material came from peripheral blood. These receptors were collected from a man in his 70s with acute or convalescent COVID-19. Both conserved end residues are part of each CDR3. A D gene is named only where the DNA matches it firmly. The size entry is marked missing in some rows and otherwise reads once, few, many or a size class.

DNA: TGCGCCAGCAGCTTGCCAGGGGAGGATACGCAGTATTTT
CDR3: CASSLPGEDTQYF
V: TRBV5-1
size: -
D: -
J: TRBJ2-3

DNA: TGTGCCAGCAGACTCGGGGGGAGCAATCAGCCCCAGCATTTT
CDR3: CASRLGGSNQPQHF
V: TRBV6-5
size: -
D: -
J: TRBJ1-5

DNA: TGTGCCAGCAGCCAATACATGGATTCACCCCTCCACTTT
CDR3: CASSQYMDSPLHF
V: TRBV3-1/TRBV3-2
size: -
D: -
J: TRBJ1-6

DNA: TGTGCCAGCAGCCCCCCTCGTTCGGACACCATATATTTT
CDR3: CASSPPRSDTIYF
V: TRBV28
size: -
D: -
J: TRBJ1-3

DNA: TGTGCCAGTAGTCTACAGGGATCTGCAACTAATGAAAAACTGTTTTTT
CDR3: CASSLQGSATNEKLFF
V: TRBV19
size: few
D: -
J: TRBJ1-4

DNA: TGTGCCAGCCATAGGGGGGACAGTGGAGAGACCCAGTACTTC
CDR3: CASHRGDSGETQYF
V: TRBV6-5
size: -
D: -
J: TRBJ2-5

DNA: TGTGCCAGCAGTCTAGGGGGGGCGCGAGATCAAGCTTTCTTT
CDR3: CASSLGGARDQAFF
V: TRBV9
size: -
D: -
J: TRBJ1-1

DNA: TGCACCAGCAGCCAGAAAAATATCGGACAGGGGGGCTACACCTTC
CDR3: CTSSQKNIGQGGYTF
V: TRBV1
size: -
D: -
J: TRBJ1-2

DNA: TGTGCCAGCAGTCCTCAGGGAAATCAGCCCCAGCATTTT
CDR3: CASSPQGNQPQHF
V: TRBV2
size: -
D: -
J: TRBJ1-5

DNA: TGTGCCAGCAGCCCACAGGGGAATTCACCCCTCCACTTT
CDR3: CASSPQGNSPLHF
V: TRBV7-9
size: -
D: TRBD1
J: TRBJ1-6

DNA: TGTGCCACCAGCAACCCTAAAGGACAGGGAATCTACGAGCAGTACTTC
CDR3: CATSNPKGQGIYEQYF
V: TRBV15
size: -
D: TRBD1
J: TRBJ2-7

DNA: TGTGCCAGCAGTGCCTCGACTGGGAGCTCCTACGAGCAGTACTTC
CDR3: CASSASTGSSYEQYF
V: TRBV28
size: -
D: -
J: TRBJ2-7

DNA: TGTGCCAGCAGCTTAGCCCTGGGGCAGGGGAGCGAAAAACTGTTTTTT
CDR3: CASSLALGQGSEKLFF
V: TRBV7-9
size: once
D: -
J: TRBJ1-4

DNA: TGTGCCTGGAGCGTTATCAGGGTTCGCGCTTTCTTT
CDR3: CAWSVIRVRAFF
V: TRBV30
size: -
D: -
J: TRBJ1-1

DNA: TGTGCCAGTTACCCAGGGTATGGAGATACGCAGTATTTT
CDR3: CASYPGYGDTQYF
V: TRBV27
size: -
D: -
J: TRBJ2-3

DNA: TGCAGCGTCTCCGACAGGGTCGGAGGCTACACCTTC
CDR3: CSVSDRVGGYTF
V: TRBV29-1
size: once
D: TRBD1
J: TRBJ1-2

DNA: TGTGCCAGTTCCCCGGGACTATACTATGGCTACACCTTC
CDR3: CASSPGLYYGYTF
V: TRBV19
size: -
D: -
J: TRBJ1-2

DNA: TGTGCCAGCAGCTCTTCTCAGGGGCCCACTGAAGCTTTCTTT
CDR3: CASSSSQGPTEAFF
V: TRBV5-4
size: -
D: -
J: TRBJ1-1

DNA: TGCGCCAGCAGCCCCGGGACTAGCAACACCGGGGAGCTGTTTTTT
CDR3: CASSPGTSNTGELFF
V: TRBV5-1
size: -
D: TRBD2
J: TRBJ2-2

DNA: TGTGCCAGCAGCTTAGTACAGGGCTCGACCGGGGAGCTGTTTTTT
CDR3: CASSLVQGSTGELFF
V: TRBV7-6
size: -
D: -
J: TRBJ2-2

DNA: TGTGCCAGCAGCCTAGGACAGGGAAACACTGAAGCTTTCTTT
CDR3: CASSLGQGNTEAFF
V: TRBV13
size: -
D: TRBD1
J: TRBJ1-1

DNA: TGTGCCAGCACCACTCCTGGGAGAGGGTTCACAGATACGCAGTATTTT
CDR3: CASTTPGRGFTDTQYF
V: TRBV28
size: -
D: -
J: TRBJ2-3

DNA: TGTGCCAGTAGTATTGGTAGCGGGAGTCTCGAGACCCAGTACTTC
CDR3: CASSIGSGSLETQYF
V: TRBV19
size: -
D: TRBD2
J: TRBJ2-5

DNA: TGTGCCAGCTCACCTACAGCTGGAAACACCATATATTTT
CDR3: CASSPTAGNTIYF
V: TRBV18
size: -
D: -
J: TRBJ1-3

DNA: TGTGCCAGCAGCAAAGAGGCTGGAGGGCCTTCTGGAAACACCATATATTTT
CDR3: CASSKEAGGPSGNTIYF
V: TRBV21-1
size: -
D: -
J: TRBJ1-3

DNA: TGTGCCAGCAGCCGAAAGGGGGAAGAGACCCAGTACTTC
CDR3: CASSRKGEETQYF
V: TRBV3-1/TRBV3-2
size: -
D: -
J: TRBJ2-5

DNA: TGTGCCAGCAGCCCCTATCTCGGGGTTAACTATGGCTACACCTTC
CDR3: CASSPYLGVNYGYTF
V: TRBV7-6
size: -
D: -
J: TRBJ1-2

DNA: TGTGCCAGCACCCCTTTCCCTCCGGGGACAGGGGGACGGTCACCCCTCCACTTT
CDR3: CASTPFPPGTGGRSPLHF
V: TRBV27
size: few
D: TRBD1
J: TRBJ1-6

DNA: TGTGCCATCAGTACAGGGGGCTACTACACAGATACGCAGTATTTT
CDR3: CAISTGGYYTDTQYF
V: TRBV10-3
size: -
D: TRBD1
J: TRBJ2-3

DNA: TGTGCCAGCAGGAGAAGCTACCAAGAGACCCAGTACTTC
CDR3: CASRRSYQETQYF
V: TRBV6-5
size: -
D: -
J: TRBJ2-5

DNA: TGTGCCTGGAGAAACAGGGCCCATAATTCACCCCTCCACTTT
CDR3: CAWRNRAHNSPLHF
V: TRBV30
size: -
D: -
J: TRBJ1-6

DNA: TGTGCCAGCAGCAGGCGGGAGACCCAGTACTTC
CDR3: CASSRRETQYF
V: TRBV7-6
size: -
D: -
J: TRBJ2-5

DNA: TGTGCCAGCAGTTACTCACAGACCTACGAGCAGTACTTC
CDR3: CASSYSQTYEQYF
V: TRBV6-5
size: few
D: -
J: TRBJ2-7

DNA: TGTGCCAGCAGCCCCCGACTGGAGGCTTGGAATTCACCCCTCCACTTT
CDR3: CASSPRLEAWNSPLHF
V: TRBV9
size: few
D: -
J: TRBJ1-6

DNA: TGCGCCAGCAGCTTAGGGACAGGGGTAGAGACCCAGTACTTC
CDR3: CASSLGTGVETQYF
V: TRBV5-1
size: -
D: TRBD1
J: TRBJ2-5

DNA: TGTGCCACCAGCAGAGATCTTTCGGGGGTAAATCAGCCCCAGCATTTT
CDR3: CATSRDLSGVNQPQHF
V: TRBV15
size: -
D: -
J: TRBJ1-5

DNA: TGCGCCAGCTCCCAGATGGGTACGGGGTTTTCACCCCTCCACTTT
CDR3: CASSQMGTGFSPLHF
V: TRBV5-1
size: -
D: -
J: TRBJ1-6

DNA: TGCGCCAGCAGCATTGGGGCCGAGCTTGATACGCAGTATTTT
CDR3: CASSIGAELDTQYF
V: TRBV5-1
size: -
D: -
J: TRBJ2-3

DNA: TGTGCCAGCAGTTCGGGGACAGGCTACCAGTACTTC
CDR3: CASSSGTGYQYF
V: TRBV28
size: -
D: TRBD1
J: TRBJ2-7

DNA: TGTGCCAGCGGTGGCGGGAGGGCAGATACGCAGTATTTT
CDR3: CASGGGRADTQYF
V: TRBV7-3
size: -
D: TRBD2
J: TRBJ2-3

DNA: TGTGCCAGCAGCCAAGGGACAGGGGGCCGGACCGGGGAGCTGTTTTTT
CDR3: CASSQGTGGRTGELFF
V: TRBV14
size: -
D: TRBD1
J: TRBJ2-2

DNA: TGTGCCAGCAGTTACGCGGAAGAGACCCAGTACTTC
CDR3: CASSYAEETQYF
V: TRBV6-6
size: -
D: -
J: TRBJ2-5